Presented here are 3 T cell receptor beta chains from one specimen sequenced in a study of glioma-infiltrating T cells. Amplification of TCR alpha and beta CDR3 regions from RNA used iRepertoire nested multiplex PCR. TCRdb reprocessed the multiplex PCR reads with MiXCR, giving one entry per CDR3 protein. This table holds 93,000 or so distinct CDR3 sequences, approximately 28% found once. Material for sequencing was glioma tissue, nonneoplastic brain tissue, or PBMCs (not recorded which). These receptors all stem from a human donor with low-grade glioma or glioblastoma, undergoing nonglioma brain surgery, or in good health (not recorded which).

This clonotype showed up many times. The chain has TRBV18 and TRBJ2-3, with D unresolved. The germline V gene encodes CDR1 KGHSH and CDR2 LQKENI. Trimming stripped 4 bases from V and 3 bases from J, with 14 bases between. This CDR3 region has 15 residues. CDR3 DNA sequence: TGTGCCAGCTCACTTGGCTACAAGGTGACAGATACGCAGTATTTT. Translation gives CASSLGYKVTDTQYF. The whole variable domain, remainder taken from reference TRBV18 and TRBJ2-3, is NAGVMQNPRHLVRRRGQEARLRCSPMKGHSHVYWYRQLPEEGLKFMVYLQKENIIDESGMPKERFSAEFPKEGPSILRIQQVVRGDSAAYFCASSLGYKVTDTQYFGPGTRLTVL.

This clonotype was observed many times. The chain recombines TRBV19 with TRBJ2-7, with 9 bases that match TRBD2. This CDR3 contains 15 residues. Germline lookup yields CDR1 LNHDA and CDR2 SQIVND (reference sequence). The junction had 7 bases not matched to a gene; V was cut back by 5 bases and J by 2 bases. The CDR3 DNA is TGTGCCAGTAGTCCGGGCAGCGGGGGGACCTACGAGCAGTACTTC. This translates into CASSPGSGGTYEQYF.

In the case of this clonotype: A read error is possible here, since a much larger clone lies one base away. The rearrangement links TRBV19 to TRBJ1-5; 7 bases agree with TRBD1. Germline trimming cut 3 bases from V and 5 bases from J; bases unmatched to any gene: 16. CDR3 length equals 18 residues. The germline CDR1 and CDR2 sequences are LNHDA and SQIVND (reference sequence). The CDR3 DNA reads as TGTGCCAGTAGTATTGTTCAGGGGGGACCGATAAGCGATCAGCCCCAGCATTTT. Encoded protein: CASSIVQGGPISDQPQHF.